These T cell receptor beta chains were read from a single sample in a study of shared clonotypes between healthy human individuals. The data were produced by immunoSEQ multiplex PCR, yet TCRdb's version contains in-frame clones alone and is incomplete. The sample holds roughly 1,600,000 clones; approximately 98.5% are singletons and the top ten take approximately 0.38%. The sequencing input was naive CD4+ T cells sorted from blood. Every receptor here comes from a man aged 30 to 45 in good health. The CDR3 runs from the conserved cysteine through the conserved F or W. Each record gives: D gene, clone size, J gene, V gene, CDR3 protein, CDR3 DNA. A D gene is named only where the DNA matches it firmly. Clone size, where shown, is once, few, many, or a class for clones that have expanded.

D: -
size: -
J: TRBJ2-1
V: TRBV2
CDR3: CASPSGTPFF
DNA: TGTGCCAGCCCCTCCGGGACTCCGTTCTTC

D: -
size: -
J: TRBJ1-5
V: TRBV19
CDR3: CASSIRTAGVTSNQPQHF
DNA: TGTGCCAGTAGTATACGGACGGCTGGGGTAACCAGCAATCAGCCCCAGCATTTT

D: -
size: -
J: TRBJ2-2
V: TRBV18
CDR3: CASSPQAPGELFF
DNA: TGTGCCAGCTCGCCACAAGCCCCCGGGGAGCTGTTTTTT

D: -
size: -
J: TRBJ2-2
V: TRBV7-6
CDR3: CASSLARGTGELFF
DNA: TGTGCCAGCAGCTTAGCGAGGGGGACCGGGGAGCTGTTTTTT

D: TRBD2
size: -
J: TRBJ2-1
V: TRBV11-2
CDR3: CASSLFMAGAYNEQFF
DNA: TGTGCCAGCAGCTTATTTATGGCGGGGGCCTACAATGAGCAGTTCTTC

D: TRBD2
size: -
J: TRBJ2-2
V: TRBV9
CDR3: CASSSNAGGRYTGELFF
DNA: TGTGCCAGCAGCTCAAATGCGGGAGGGCGGTACACCGGGGAGCTGTTTTTT

D: -
size: -
J: TRBJ2-2
V: TRBV2
CDR3: CASNGGTGAGELFF
DNA: TGTGCCAGCAACGGCGGGACGGGGGCCGGGGAGCTGTTTTTT

D: -
size: once
J: TRBJ1-4
V: TRBV11-3
CDR3: CASSETWDSGGEKLFF
DNA: TGTGCCAGCAGCGAAACTTGGGACTCTGGCGGTGAAAAACTGTTTTTT

D: TRBD2
size: -
J: TRBJ2-3
V: TRBV7-3
CDR3: CASSPAGLAGGTTQYF
DNA: TGTGCCAGCAGCCCCGCGGGACTAGCGGGAGGGACTACGCAGTATTTT

D: -
size: -
J: TRBJ2-3
V: TRBV28
CDR3: CASSLSWTQTHTDTQYF
DNA: TGTGCCAGCAGTTTAAGCTGGACACAGACACACACAGATACGCAGTATTTT

D: -
size: -
J: TRBJ2-1
V: TRBV5-4
CDR3: CASSEDSRILQFF
DNA: TGTGCCAGCAGCGAGGACTCTAGAATTCTGCAGTTCTTC

D: TRBD2
size: -
J: TRBJ2-7
V: TRBV19
CDR3: CASSTSSGSRGEQYF
DNA: TGTGCCAGTAGTACCTCCAGCGGGAGTCGGGGCGAGCAGTACTTC

D: -
size: -
J: TRBJ2-7
V: TRBV9
CDR3: CASSVDGLGYEQYF
DNA: TGTGCCAGCAGCGTAGATGGTCTGGGATACGAGCAGTACTTC

D: TRBD2
size: -
J: TRBJ2-6
V: TRBV5-1
CDR3: CASSPPFAGVVGANVLTF
DNA: TGCGCCAGCAGCCCCCCCTTTGCGGGAGTGGTTGGGGCCAACGTCCTGACTTTC

D: TRBD2
size: few
J: TRBJ2-3
V: TRBV5-1
CDR3: CASSFTSGYTDTQYF
DNA: TGCGCCAGCAGCTTTACTAGCGGGTACACAGATACGCAGTATTTT

D: -
size: -
J: TRBJ1-1
V: TRBV28
CDR3: CASSLAHTEAFF
DNA: TGTGCCAGCAGTTTAGCACACACTGAAGCTTTCTTT

D: -
size: -
J: TRBJ1-4
V: TRBV10-2
CDR3: CASSDRSTNEKLFF
DNA: TGCGCCAGCAGCGACAGGTCAACTAATGAAAAACTGTTTTTT

D: TRBD2
size: once
J: TRBJ2-3
V: TRBV19
CDR3: CASSHALTSGYTDTQYF
DNA: TGTGCCAGTAGCCATGCCCTAACTAGCGGGTACACAGATACGCAGTATTTT

D: -
size: -
J: TRBJ1-1
V: TRBV15
CDR3: CATSRDTESEAFF
DNA: TGTGCCACCAGCAGAGATACCGAGAGCGAAGCTTTCTTT

D: TRBD1
size: -
J: TRBJ2-1
V: TRBV10-3
CDR3: CAIRQGPGNEQFF
DNA: TGTGCCATCCGACAGGGGCCCGGGAATGAGCAGTTCTTC

D: -
size: -
J: TRBJ2-5
V: TRBV28
CDR3: CASSHRSDLQETQYF
DNA: TGTGCCAGCAGCCATCGGTCCGACTTACAAGAGACCCAGTACTTC

D: -
size: -
J: TRBJ2-1
V: TRBV4-3
CDR3: CASSPRDNRLEQFF
DNA: TGCGCCAGCAGCCCCCGGGACAATAGGCTTGAGCAGTTCTTC

D: -
size: -
J: TRBJ1-1
V: TRBV5-5
CDR3: CASSLVGSPEAFF
DNA: TGTGCCAGCAGCTTGGTTGGGTCCCCTGAAGCTTTCTTT

D: TRBD1
size: -
J: TRBJ2-5
V: TRBV6-5
CDR3: CASHRGGQGSETQYF
DNA: TGTGCCAGCCACAGGGGGGGACAGGGTAGCGAGACCCAGTACTTC

D: TRBD1
size: -
J: TRBJ2-3
V: TRBV7-9
CDR3: CASTTDRVTDTQYF
DNA: TGTGCCAGCACAACGGACAGGGTTACAGATACGCAGTATTTT

D: -
size: -
J: TRBJ2-7
V: TRBV7-9
CDR3: CASSLASGLNGYEQYF
DNA: TGTGCCAGCAGCTTAGCTTCAGGGCTGAATGGATACGAGCAGTACTTC

D: -
size: once
J: TRBJ2-5
V: TRBV5-1
CDR3: CASSPGVSRETQYF
DNA: TGCGCCAGCAGCCCAGGGGTCTCACGGGAGACCCAGTACTTC

D: TRBD2
size: -
J: TRBJ2-1
V: TRBV5-1
CDR3: CASSRTSGNYNEQFF
DNA: TGCGCCAGCAGCAGGACTAGCGGGAACTACAATGAGCAGTTCTTC

D: -
size: -
J: TRBJ2-3
V: TRBV9
CDR3: CASTRGLANLDTQYF
DNA: TGTGCCAGCACCCGAGGGCTAGCAAATTTAGATACGCAGTATTTT

D: -
size: once
J: TRBJ1-2
V: TRBV28
CDR3: CASSLGSSNYGYTF
DNA: TGTGCCAGCAGTTTAGGGTCCTCTAACTATGGCTACACCTTC

D: -
size: -
J: TRBJ2-2
V: TRBV18
CDR3: CASSPSQGRGGELFF
DNA: TGTGCCAGCTCACCGTCACAGGGTCGTGGCGGGGAGCTGTTTTTT

D: TRBD1
size: once
J: TRBJ2-4
V: TRBV4-3
CDR3: CASSQHEGGLAKNIQYF
DNA: TGCGCCAGCAGCCAGCATGAAGGGGGCCTAGCCAAAAACATTCAGTACTTC

D: -
size: -
J: TRBJ2-7
V: TRBV4-3
CDR3: CASSLAGSYEQYF
DNA: TGCGCCAGCAGCCTTGCAGGGTCCTACGAGCAGTACTTC

D: -
size: -
J: TRBJ2-5
V: TRBV5-4
CDR3: CASRSTGARGETQYF
DNA: TGTGCCAGCAGATCGACAGGGGCGCGGGGGGAGACCCAGTACTTC

D: -
size: -
J: TRBJ2-7
V: TRBV6-5
CDR3: CASRERELNEQYF
DNA: TGTGCCAGCAGGGAACGGGAGCTGAACGAGCAGTACTTC

D: -
size: -
J: TRBJ1-2
V: TRBV10-3
CDR3: CAISESRGPPADGYTF
DNA: TGTGCCATCAGTGAGTCGCGGGGGCCGCCCGCGGATGGCTACACCTTC

D: -
size: once
J: TRBJ2-1
V: TRBV6-5
CDR3: CASKYTSTSYNEQFF
DNA: TGTGCCAGCAAATACACTAGTACATCCTACAATGAGCAGTTCTTC

D: -
size: -
J: TRBJ2-7
V: TRBV5-1
CDR3: CASSLAPGKGEQYF
DNA: TGCGCCAGCAGCTTGGCCCCAGGGAAGGGCGAGCAGTACTTC

D: -
size: once
J: TRBJ2-5
V: TRBV7-2
CDR3: CASSLFSAQETQYF
DNA: TGTGCCAGCAGCTTATTTAGCGCACAAGAGACCCAGTACTTC

D: -
size: -
J: TRBJ2-7
V: TRBV6-1
CDR3: CASSALSKNYGEQYF
DNA: TGTGCCAGCAGTGCTTTATCGAAAAACTACGGGGAGCAGTACTTC

D: -
size: -
J: TRBJ1-1
V: TRBV19
CDR3: CASSIRWVSGDTEAFF
DNA: TGTGCCAGTAGTATTCGGTGGGTCAGCGGGGACACTGAAGCTTTCTTT

D: -
size: -
J: TRBJ2-3
V: TRBV10-1
CDR3: CASSPFLSGGTDTQYF
DNA: TGCGCCAGCAGCCCCTTCCTAAGCGGAGGCACAGATACGCAGTATTTT

D: TRBD1
size: -
J: TRBJ2-6
V: TRBV7-2
CDR3: CASSPGPGQGSGANVLTF
DNA: TGTGCCAGCAGCCCGGGGCCGGGACAGGGGTCTGGGGCCAACGTCCTGACTTTC

D: -
size: -
J: TRBJ2-7
V: TRBV15
CDR3: CATSRDYGAYEQYF
DNA: TGTGCCACCAGCAGAGATTACGGGGCCTACGAGCAGTACTTC

D: TRBD1
size: few
J: TRBJ2-7
V: TRBV7-9
CDR3: CASSSRTGYYEQYF
DNA: TGTGCCAGCAGCTCACGGACAGGTTACTACGAGCAGTACTTC

D: TRBD2
size: -
J: TRBJ2-3
V: TRBV11-1
CDR3: CASSFGGGITDTQYF
DNA: TGTGCCAGCAGCTTCGGCGGGGGGATCACAGATACGCAGTATTTT

D: -
size: -
J: TRBJ2-1
V: TRBV7-3
CDR3: CASSSRLGPYEQFF
DNA: TGTGCCAGCAGCTCCCGCCTAGGGCCGTATGAGCAGTTCTTC

D: TRBD1
size: -
J: TRBJ1-2
V: TRBV10-3
CDR3: CAISVGTGDGNYGYTF
DNA: TGTGCCATCAGTGTGGGGACAGGGGATGGTAACTATGGCTACACCTTC

D: -
size: -
J: TRBJ2-5
V: TRBV7-2
CDR3: CASSLPGTQYF
DNA: TGTGCCAGCAGCCTCCCGGGGACCCAGTACTTC

D: -
size: -
J: TRBJ2-1
V: TRBV11-2
CDR3: CASSFTGPLSEQFF
DNA: TGTGCCAGCAGCTTTACGGGACCCCTGTCTGAGCAGTTCTTC

D: TRBD1
size: -
J: TRBJ2-1
V: TRBV28
CDR3: CASSRPGQGLFF
DNA: TGTGCCAGCAGCCGTCCCGGACAGGGACTGTTCTTC